This entry lists 24 T cell receptor beta chains sequenced from one sample in a study of OX40 agonist ivuxolimab in advanced cancers. The method was immunoSEQ multiplex PCR; TCRdb's version includes in-frame clones alone and lacks a portion of them. This repertoire shows around 71,000 clones, roughly 78% found once; its top ten account for approximately 5%. The sample here was CD4+ or CD8+ T cells sorted from blood, taken in a trial of the OX40 agonist ivuxolimab. All receptors come from an adult with an advanced solid tumor such as melanoma, head and neck, liver or kidney cancer.

The V and J genes are TRBV13 and TRBJ2-7; 9 bases match TRBD2. The V segment lost 5 bases and the J segment 3 bases; nucleotides outside the gene matches: 14. This CDR3 comprises 17 residues. Germline V CDR1 and CDR2: PRHDT, FYEKMQ (reference sequence). The CDR3 region is CASSPPHVAGAIYEQYF. In DNA, the CDR3 is TGTGCCAGCAGCCCGCCACATGTAGCGGGAGCAATCTACGAGCAGTACTTC.

This chain links TRBV6-5 with TRBJ2-7; 8 positions agree with TRBD1. CDR1 and CDR2 (germline): MNHEY, SVGAGI. The CDR3 sequence is 15 residues long. Unmatched junction bases numbered 4, after V lost 2 bases and J lost 1 base. DNA for the CDR3: TGTGCCAGCAGTTACGGGACAGGCCGATCCTACGAGCAGTACTTC. It yields the protein CASSYGTGRSYEQYF.

The CDR3 bases are TGTGCCAGTGGAACATTACAGGGAAATCAGCCCCAGCATTTT. This gives the protein CASGTLQGNQPQHF. The rearrangement uses TRBV19 and TRBJ1-5, with a weak D call TRBD1 (6 bases). CDR3 length: 14 amino acids. Germline V gives CDR1 LNHDA, CDR2 SQIVND (reference sequence). V was clipped by 8 bases and J by 4 bases, with 15 bases between them.

This clone was counted between two and nine times. The CDR3 loop reads CASSLRRLAGVETQYF. In DNA form, the CDR3 reads TGTGCCAGCAGCCTCAGACGGCTAGCGGGGGTGGAGACCCAGTACTTC. V usage is TRBV7-2 and J usage is TRBJ2-5, with 10 bases lining up with TRBD2. The CDR3 sequence is 16 residues long. The V segment lost 5 bases and the J segment 5 bases; nucleotides outside the gene matches: 11. The germline CDR1 and CDR2 sequences are SGHTA and FQGNSA.

The chain links TRBV7-1 to TRBJ1-2; D is uncertain. TRBV7-1 is an ORF for which the function is uncertain. CDR3 length equals 16 residues. V lost 4 bases to trimming and J lost 0 bases, with 15 bases between them. The CDR3 protein is CASSLLASTANYGYTF. For the CDR3, the DNA is TGTGCCAGCAGCTTATTGGCCTCCACCGCTAACTATGGCTACACCTTC.

This chain uses TRBV4-1 with TRBJ2-1, with D possibly matching TRBD2 (6 bases). The CDR3 loop spans 16 amino acids. Germline V gene sequence: CDR1 MGHRA, CDR2 YSYEKL. The V gene lost 4 bases and the J gene lost 8 bases, with 21 bases spanning the gap. The chain's CDR3 is CASSPLAWALRDEQFF. CDR3 bases: TGCGCCAGCAGCCCCCTAGCGTGGGCCCTCAGAGATGAGCAGTTCTTC.

This clone was detected only a few times. The chain joins TRBV7-2 to TRBJ2-3; D is possibly TRBD2 (5 bases). V was trimmed by 5 bases and J by 2 bases, leaving 11 bases between them. This CDR3 is 14 amino acids long. The V gene's germline CDR1 is SGHTA and CDR2 FQGNSA. CDR3 sequence reads: CASSPLDHTDTQYF. The CDR3 DNA is TGTGCCAGCAGCCCACTAGACCACACAGATACGCAGTATTTT. The full variable domain, rest sourced from reference TRBV7-2 and TRBJ2-3, is GAGVSQSPSNKVTEKGKDVELRCDPISGHTALYWYRQSLGQGLEFLIYFQGNSAPDKSGLPSDRFSAERTGGSVSTLTIQRTQQEDSAVYLCASSPLDHTDTQYFGPGTRLTVL.

The rearrangement joins TRBV6-1 to TRBJ2-5; 10 nucleotides agree with TRBD1. The CDR3 covers 15 residues. J gave up 6 bases and V 4 bases, and 8 bases lay outside the gene matches. Germline CDR1 reads MNHNS; CDR2 reads SASEGT. The chain's CDR3 is CASSARQGAGKTQYF. The CDR3 nucleotides are TGTGCCAGCAGTGCGCGACAGGGGGCAGGAAAGACCCAGTACTTC.

The J gene is TRBJ1-4, the V gene TRBV2; 8 nucleotides agree with TRBD1. The CDR3 totals 16 residues. The ends lost 6 bases at V and 3 bases at J; junction bases unmatched: 9. In germline, CDR1 is SNHLY, CDR2 FYNNEI. CDR3 in DNA: TGTGCCAGCAGCCAACAGGGGGTACGCGCTAATGAAAAACTGTTTTTT. It specifies CASSQQGVRANEKLFF.

This clone was picked up one time. The chain carries TRBV11-3 and TRBJ1-2; TRBD1 matches 10 bases. V was pared by 1 base and J by 8 bases, with 10 bases of the junction left unmatched. The germline V gene has CDR1 SGHNT and CDR2 YENEEA. The CDR3 runs 16 residues. The CDR3 sequence is CASSLVTGTGEQGYTF. The CDR3 region has the DNA TGTGCCAGCAGCTTAGTCACCGGGACAGGGGAACAGGGCTACACCTTC.

The chain recombines TRBV4-1 with TRBJ1-6; D gene uncertain. V was trimmed by 0 bases and J by 10 bases, leaving 13 bases between them. The CDR3 contains 15 residues. Germline V gene sequence: CDR1 MGHRA, CDR2 YSYEKL. The CDR3, as DNA: TGCGCCAGCAGCCAAGAGGGCCGATTGGGGTCACCCCTCCACTTT. Translation gives CASSQEGRLGSPLHF.

The rearrangement uses TRBV19 and TRBJ2-5, with D perhaps TRBD1 or TRBD2 (5 bases each). With the DNA end fitting TRBJ2-7 better, the J assignment may be wrong. The V gene's germline CDR1 is LNHDA and CDR2 SQIVND (reference sequence). CDR3 length equals 14 residues. CDR3: CASSMGRPAYEQYF. The CDR3 coding sequence is TGTGCCAGTAGTATGGGACGTCCAGCCTACGAGCAGTACTTC.

The CDR3 is CASSEAPRAGGLETQYF. The CDR3 DNA reads TGTGCCAGCAGTGAAGCGCCGAGGGCGGGAGGGTTGGAGACCCAGTACTTC. This chain connects TRBV6-1 to TRBJ2-5; 9 bases are a match to TRBD2. The V gene end was trimmed by 0 bases and the J gene end by 5 bases; junction bases not matched to a gene: 10. The CDR3 consists of 17 residues. Germline-derived CDR1 and CDR2 are MNHNS and SASEGT.

This clone occurred once. This sequence joins TRBV4-3 and TRBJ2-7; 10 bases map to TRBD2. J gave up 0 bases and V 0 bases, and 5 bases lay outside the gene matches. The germline V gene encodes CDR1 LGHNA and CDR2 YSLEER. The CDR3 spans 17 residues. The CDR3 DNA is TGCGCCAGCAGCCAAGATGCTAGCGGGGGATCCTCCTACGAGCAGTACTTC. This translates into CASSQDASGGSSYEQYF.

This clone appeared a few times. The chain couples TRBV7-6 to TRBJ2-7, with TRBD1 identical over 7 bases. Unmatched junction bases numbered 10, after V lost 5 bases and J lost 0 bases. This CDR3 contains 16 residues. In germline, CDR1 is SGHVS, CDR2 FNYEAQ. The CDR3 DNA follows: TGTGCCAGCAGCCCTTCCCGACAGGGTAGCTCCTACGAGCAGTACTTC. This codes for CASSPSRQGSSYEQYF.

This chain links TRBV7-3 with TRBJ1-1; 10 positions match TRBD1. Trimming cost V 5 bases and J 4 bases; bases outside gene matches: 4. CDR3 length: 14 residues. The germline CDR1 and CDR2 sequences are SGHTA and FQGTGA. In nucleotides, the CDR3 is TGTGCCAGCAGCCGGGACAGGGGCGGCACTGAAGCTTTCTTT. Its translation: CASSRDRGGTEAFF. The variable domain in full, completed from reference TRBV7-3 and TRBJ1-1, reads GAGVSQTPSNKVTEKGKYVELRCDPISGHTALYWYRQSLGQGPEFLIYFQGTGAADDSGLPNDRFFAVRPEGSVSTLKIQRTERGDSAVYLCASSRDRGGTEAFFGQGTRLTVV.

The CDR3 loop is CASSSPLVLAADTQYF. The CDR3 DNA is TGTGCCAGCAGTTCCCCCCTGGTACTAGCGGCAGATACGCAGTATTTT. This chain joins TRBV6-6 and TRBJ2-3, with TRBD2 matching 8 bases. This CDR3 is 16 amino acids long. Germline assignment: CDR1 MNHNY and CDR2 SVGAGI (reference sequence). V gave up 4 bases and J gave up 4 bases; unmatched junction bases: 10.

This chain joins TRBV2 and TRBJ2-1; no reliable D call. Trimming pared 5 bases from V and 4 bases from J, leaving 6 bases between. The CDR3 is 12 amino acids. Germline CDR1 reads SNHLY; CDR2 reads FYNNEI. CDR3 residues: CASSQPYNEQFF. The CDR3 coding sequence is TGTGCCAGCAGTCAACCGTACAATGAGCAGTTCTTC. Full variable domain (rest looked up from reference TRBV2 and TRBJ2-1): EPEVTQTPSHQVTQMGQEVILRCVPISNHLYFYWYRQILGQKVEFLVSFYNNEISEKSEIFDDQFSVERPDGSNFTLKIRSTKLEDSAMYFCASSQPYNEQFFGPGTRLTVL.

The genes are TRBV20-1 and TRBJ2-7; D gene ambiguous. V was trimmed by 5 bases and J by 5 bases, leaving 10 bases between them. Germline lookup yields CDR1 DFQATT and CDR2 SNEGSKA (reference sequence). The CDR3 consists of 11 residues. Written as DNA, the CDR3 is TGCAGTGCTGTTCGCTTCGACGAGCAGTACTTC. Translated: CSAVRFDEQYF.

This clone appeared many times. The chain recombines TRBV27 with TRBJ1-1; 11 bases match TRBD1. The V segment lost 0 bases and the J segment 7 bases; nucleotides outside the gene matches: 1. CDR3 length: 14 amino acids. Germline V lookup: CDR1 MNHEY, CDR2 SMNVEV (reference sequence). CDR3 protein: CASSLSDRGLEAFF. CDR3 bases: TGTGCCAGCAGTTTATCGGACAGGGGGCTTGAAGCTTTCTTT.

The J gene is TRBJ2-3, the V gene TRBV7-2; 15 nucleotides agree with TRBD2. Germline V gives CDR1 SGHTA, CDR2 FQGNSA. The CDR3 sequence is 17 residues long. J was trimmed by 4 bases and V by 5 bases; bases with no gene match: 7. The CDR3 DNA sequence: TGTGCCAGCAGCCTAGGTGGACTAGCGGGAGGGCCAGATACGCAGTATTTT. It specifies CASSLGGLAGGPDTQYF.

The V and J genes are TRBV28 and TRBJ1-4; TRBD1 agrees at 11 bases. Germline V CDR1 and CDR2: MDHEN, SYDVKM. J gave up 8 bases and V 3 bases, and 5 bases lay outside the gene matches. This CDR3 spans 15 amino acids. The chain's CDR3 is CASSFGQGAQEKLFF. CDR3 coding DNA: TGTGCCAGCAGTTTCGGACAGGGGGCTCAAGAAAAACTGTTTTTT.

The V call is TRBV11-3, the J call TRBJ1-6; tentatively, D is TRBD1 (6 bases). There are 14 residues in the CDR3. Germline values: CDR1 SGHNT, CDR2 YENEEA. Trimming removed 8 bases from V and 10 bases from J, with 18 bases in between. The CDR3 coding sequence is TGTGCCAGCGGCCCGACAGGTCCGGGGTCACCCCTCCACTTT. This gives the protein CASGPTGPGSPLHF.

The chain links TRBV19 to TRBJ2-7; D tentatively reads TRBD1 or TRBD2 (5 bases each). Germline V gene sequence: CDR1 LNHDA, CDR2 SQIVND (reference sequence). Trimming took 3 bases from V and 0 from J, leaving 12 bases between them. The CDR3 covers 15 residues. The CDR3 DNA sequence: TGTGCCAGTAGTATCTCAGGGACCTTCTCCTACGAGCAGTACTTC. Its translation: CASSISGTFSYEQYF.